The 31 T cell receptor beta chains listed next were all sequenced from one sample in a study of technical replicates of blood from a few donors. Produced via immunoSEQ multiplex PCR; TCRdb's table is partial and in-frame only. The table lists roughly 82,000 clones, 75% to 95% of them singletons. The sample comprised T cells isolated from PBMCs. These receptors originate from a human donor in good health.

This clone was counted once. The CDR3 region is CASSFGLPSTGELFF. Here the CDR3 DNA reads TGTGCCAGCAGCTTTGGGCTGCCGTCCACCGGGGAGCTGTTTTTT. The rearrangement joins TRBV7-6 to TRBJ2-2; D remains unclear. CDR1 and CDR2 from the germline V gene are SGHVS and FNYEAQ. The CDR3 length is 15 residues. Trimming took off 3 bases at V and 4 bases at J, with 12 bases between the two ends. The variable domain in full, completed from reference TRBV7-6 and TRBJ2-2, reads GAGVSQSPRYKVTKRGQDVALRCDPISGHVSLYWYRQALGQGPEFLTYFNYEAQQDKSGLPNDRFSAERPEGSISTLTIQRTEQRDSAMYRCASSFGLPSTGELFFGEGSRLTVL.

This chain connects TRBV2 to TRBJ2-3, with TRBD1 matching over 7 bases. The ends lost 9 bases at V and 0 bases at J; junction bases unmatched: 3. Germline V CDR1 and CDR2: SNHLY, FYNNEI. The CDR3 contains 13 residues. CDR3 region: CARRDSSTDTQYF. The CDR3 region has the DNA TGTGCCAGACGGGACAGTAGCACAGATACGCAGTATTTT.

This sequence joins TRBV11-2 and TRBJ1-5; D is perhaps TRBD1 (5 bases). Trimming shortened V by 5 bases and J by 4 bases, and 15 bases separated the two germline ends. Germline CDR1 and CDR2: SGHAT and FQNNGV. This CDR3 spans 15 amino acids. The CDR3 sequence: CASSGSWGVNQPQHF. In DNA, the CDR3 is TGTGCCAGCAGCGGATCCTGGGGGGTTAATCAGCCCCAGCATTTT.

The genes are TRBV11-2 and TRBJ2-7; perhaps TRBD2 as D (5 bases). Germline CDR1 reads SGHAT; CDR2 reads FQNNGV. V lost 6 bases and J lost 1, with 16 bases in between. The CDR3 sequence is 15 residues long. This chain's CDR3 is CASSKGRLLSYEQYF. The CDR3 DNA follows: TGTGCCAGCAGTAAGGGCCGACTATTGTCCTACGAGCAGTACTTC.

The chain links TRBV5-4 to TRBJ1-4, with no clear D. The CDR3 is 15 amino acids. Germline V gene data show CDR1 as SGHNT and CDR2 as YYREEE (reference sequence). The V gene lost 0 bases and the J gene lost 8 bases, with 14 bases spanning the gap. The CDR3: CASSLAGGLGEKLFF. The DNA of the CDR3 is TGTGCCAGCAGCTTGGCGGGAGGATTGGGGGAAAAACTGTTTTTT.

This chain links TRBV19 with TRBJ2-7; D not resolved. The V gene's germline CDR1 is LNHDA and CDR2 SQIVND (reference sequence). The germline V and J ends were trimmed by 9 bases and 1 base, with 4 bases remaining between them. The CDR3 totals 10 residues. CDR3 amino acids: CASGSYEQYF. CDR3 sequence (DNA): TGTGCCAGCGGGTCCTACGAGCAGTACTTC.

The chain joins TRBV5-6 to TRBJ1-2; 11 bases are a match to TRBD1. Germline-derived CDR1 and CDR2 are SGHDT and YYEEEE. Trimming at V came to 5 bases and at J to 6 bases, leaving 12 bases not matched to a gene. The CDR3 runs 16 residues. The CDR3 here is CASRPPGTGGIHGYTF. Here the CDR3 DNA reads TGTGCCAGCAGACCTCCTGGGACAGGGGGTATCCATGGCTACACCTTC.

The rearrangement joins TRBV27 to TRBJ1-1; no clear D gene. The CDR3 contains 17 residues. Trimming took 3 bases from V and 3 from J, leaving 20 bases between them. Germline V gives CDR1 MNHEY, CDR2 SMNVEV (reference sequence). The CDR3 DNA reads as TGTGCCAGCAGTTTTCCACTCAAAGGCCCGAGGGACACTGAAGCTTTCTTT. Amino acids: CASSFPLKGPRDTEAFF.

This sequence joins TRBV19 and TRBJ2-7; 9 bases match TRBD1. Germline loops: CDR1 LNHDA, CDR2 SQIVND (reference sequence). The CDR3 sequence is 15 residues long. V was clipped by 4 bases and J by 2 bases; unmatched bases: 6. The CDR3 loop reads CASSTPGQGTYEQYF. The DNA for the CDR3 is TGTGCCAGTAGTACGCCGGGACAGGGAACCTACGAGCAGTACTTC.

This chain uses TRBV6-5 with TRBJ2-7; the D gene is possibly TRBD1 (6 bases). Per germline, CDR1 MNHEY and CDR2 SVGAGI. The CDR3 extends over 15 amino acids. V lost 6 bases to trimming and J lost 3 bases, with 18 bases between them. CDR3 sequence reads: CASRPPSGADYEQYF. The CDR3 coding sequence is TGTGCCAGCAGGCCCCCCTCAGGGGCAGACTACGAGCAGTACTTC.

This sequence joins TRBV19 and TRBJ2-3; tentative D call: TRBD2 (6 bases). V was cut by 8 bases and J by 1 base, with 7 bases left in between. Germline lookup yields CDR1 LNHDA and CDR2 SQIVND (reference sequence). The CDR3 is 12 amino acids. CDR3 sequence reads: CASGEGTDTQYF. The DNA of the CDR3 is TGTGCCAGTGGGGAGGGCACAGATACGCAGTATTTT.

The chain joins TRBV18 to TRBJ2-1; 7 bases align to TRBD1. CDR3 length: 14 amino acids. The V gene end was trimmed by 6 bases and the J gene end by 5 bases; junction bases not matched to a gene: 7. The germline V gene has CDR1 KGHSH and CDR2 LQKENI. The CDR3 DNA follows: TGTGCCAGCTCCACAGGGGTGTTCGACAATGAGCAGTTCTTC. This encodes CASSTGVFDNEQFF. Full variable domain (remainder filled in from reference TRBV18 and TRBJ2-1): NAGVMQNPRHLVRRRGQEARLRCSPMKGHSHVYWYRQLPEEGLKFMVYLQKENIIDESGMPKERFSAEFPKEGPSILRIQQVVRGDSAAYFCASSTGVFDNEQFFGPGTRLTVL.

This clone occurred a few times. CDR3 nucleotide sequence: TGTGCCAGCAGCTTTGGAGGGACTGAAGCTTTCTTT. Protein product: CASSFGGTEAFF. The V gene is TRBV5-4, the J gene TRBJ1-1; D gene unclear. Trimming pared 2 bases from V and 5 bases from J, leaving 7 bases between. There are 12 residues in the CDR3. CDR1 is SGHNT and CDR2 is YYREEE in the germline V gene (reference sequence).

The chain is built from TRBV7-8 and TRBJ1-5, with D perhaps TRBD1 (5 bases). CDR3 size: 14 residues. Germline CDR1 and CDR2: SGHVS and FQNEAQ. With 4 bases removed from V and 3 bases from J, the gap between germline ends came to 10 bases. The CDR3 here is CASSSGLINQPQHF. In nucleotides, the CDR3 is TGTGCCAGCAGCTCGGGACTAATCAATCAGCCCCAGCATTTT.

This chain links TRBV5-4 with TRBJ2-5, with D tentatively TRBD1 (6 bases). V was shortened by 0 bases and J by 2 bases, with 11 bases between the two germline ends. Germline CDR1 reads SGHNT; CDR2 reads YYREEE (reference sequence). The CDR3 totals 15 residues. CDR3 sequence (DNA): TGTGCCAGCAGCTTGGGGGACGGGACACAAGAGACCCAGTACTTC. It translates to CASSLGDGTQETQYF.

The chain is built from TRBV5-1 and TRBJ2-2, with a tentative D call TRBD2 (5 bases). Germline V gene lookup returns CDR1 SGHRS and CDR2 YFSETQ. Trimming removed 2 bases at V and 4 bases at J, with 15 bases between. There are 16 residues in the CDR3. The CDR3 here is CASSFIWAAGTGELFF. The CDR3 DNA follows: TGCGCCAGCAGCTTCATATGGGCGGCGGGCACCGGGGAGCTGTTTTTT. The full variable domain, rest sourced from reference TRBV5-1 and TRBJ2-2, is KAGVTQTPRYLIKTRGQQVTLSCSPISGHRSVSWYQQTPGQGLQFLFEYFSETQRNKGNFPGRFSGRQFSNSRSEMNVSTLELGDSALYLCASSFIWAAGTGELFFGEGSRLTVL.

J is TRBJ2-5 and V is TRBV7-9; D might be TRBD1 (6 bases). V lost 5 bases and J lost 7, with 17 bases in between. CDR3 length: 14 amino acids. The germline CDR1 and CDR2 sequences are SEHNR and FQNEAQ (reference sequence). The CDR3 DNA reads TGTGCCAGCAGCGACGGTAGGACAGAGGGGACCCAGTACTTC. Translated: CASSDGRTEGTQYF.

This rearrangement joins TRBV5-4 to TRBJ2-3, with D unresolved. Germline CDR1 and CDR2: SGHNT and YYREEE (reference sequence). With 0 bases removed from V and 3 bases from J, the gap between germline ends came to 8 bases. The CDR3 totals 14 residues. The CDR3 is CASSLVSTTDTQYF. In nucleotides, the CDR3 is TGTGCCAGCAGCTTGGTTAGTACGACAGATACGCAGTATTTT.

This chain connects TRBV27 to TRBJ1-1, with 9 positions matching TRBD1. J lost 1 base, V lost 7 bases, and 13 bases had no gene match. CDR1 is MNHEY and CDR2 is SMNVEV in the germline V gene (reference sequence). The CDR3 is made up of 17 amino acids. The CDR3 region has the DNA TGTGCCAGCACCCCTCGGGGACAGGGACCAAAGAACACTGAAGCTTTCTTT. Translating it yields CASTPRGQGPKNTEAFF.

The chain uses TRBV2 and TRBJ2-5; D is undetermined. Germline assignment: CDR1 SNHLY and CDR2 FYNNEI. The CDR3 has 16 residues. Trimming shortened V by 0 bases and J by 0 bases, and 11 bases separated the two germline ends. In DNA, the CDR3 is TGTGCCAGCAGTGAAGCTGAGGAACCTGACCAAGAGACCCAGTACTTC. Its translation: CASSEAEEPDQETQYF.

The table lists this clone with a count of one. This sequence joins TRBV7-9 and TRBJ2-7, with 12 bases lining up with TRBD2. Germline V CDR1 and CDR2: SEHNR, FQNEAQ (reference sequence). CDR3 length equals 17 residues. J gave up 2 bases and V 1 base, and 6 bases lay outside the gene matches. DNA for the CDR3: TGTGCCAGCAGCTTAGGGGCTAGCGGGGGGGGACCCTACGAGCAGTACTTC. It specifies CASSLGASGGGPYEQYF.

Only one count was recorded for this clone. This chain links TRBV19 with TRBJ2-7; D remains unclear. CDR1 and CDR2 (germline): LNHDA, SQIVND (reference sequence). The CDR3 covers 15 residues. Trimming stripped 5 bases from V and 3 bases from J, with 17 bases between. CDR3 nucleotide sequence: TGTGCCAGTAGTCCCGACTCTACCTATGGCTACGAGCAGTACTTC. It translates to CASSPDSTYGYEQYF.

The J gene is TRBJ1-3, the V gene TRBV9, with D unresolved. CDR1 is SGDLS and CDR2 is YYNGEE in the germline V gene. The CDR3 is 15 amino acids. Deletions cut 0 bases from V and 4 bases from J, with 11 bases between. In DNA form, the CDR3 reads TGTGCCAGCAGCGTAGCTGAGGGCACAGGAAACACCATATATTTT. Translated, it gives CASSVAEGTGNTIYF.

The CDR3 loop reads CASGALGTEFF. Written as DNA, the CDR3 is TGTGCCAGCGGGGCTCTCGGGACAGAGTTTTTT. The chain uses TRBV6-5 and TRBJ1-4; 7 nucleotides line up with TRBD1. From germline, CDR1 is MNHEY and CDR2 SVGAGI. V was pared by 8 bases and J by 16 bases, with 10 bases of the junction left unmatched. This CDR3 spans 11 amino acids.

V usage is TRBV7-6 and J usage is TRBJ2-7, with 7 bases aligning to TRBD1. The J segment lost 3 bases and the V segment lost 1 base, leaving 3 bases of the junction unmatched. Germline lookup yields CDR1 SGHVS and CDR2 FNYEAQ. The CDR3 totals 14 residues. The CDR3 bases are TGTGCCAGCAGCTTAGAAGCAGGGGGCTACGAGCAGTACTTC. Amino acid sequence: CASSLEAGGYEQYF.

The CDR3 DNA is TGTGCCAGCTCACAGAACAGCTACGAGCAGTACTTC. It yields the protein CASSQNSYEQYF. This sequence joins TRBV18 and TRBJ2-7; D uncertain. The CDR3 totals 12 residues. Trimming removed 4 bases at V and 3 bases at J, with 7 bases between. Germline V lookup: CDR1 KGHSH, CDR2 LQKENI.

The chain couples TRBV5-1 to TRBJ2-7; D gene unclear. This CDR3 comprises 13 residues. V shed 0 bases and J shed 2 bases, with 6 bases lying between them. CDR1 is SGHRS and CDR2 is YFSETQ in the germline V gene. In DNA, the CDR3 is TGCGCCAGCAGCTTGGCTCACACCTACGAGCAGTACTTC. Its translation: CASSLAHTYEQYF.

This sequence joins TRBV2 and TRBJ1-2, with D unresolved. The CDR3 spans 17 residues. Per germline, CDR1 SNHLY and CDR2 FYNNEI. The V end lost 3 bases, the J end lost 0 bases, and 17 bases lay between the germline ends. This CDR3 reads CASSEWEPRTTNYGYTF. The DNA of the CDR3 is TGTGCCAGCAGTGAGTGGGAGCCGCGAACCACTAACTATGGCTACACCTTC.

The chain carries TRBV7-2 and TRBJ1-5; D not certain. The CDR3 is made up of 14 amino acids. CDR1 is SGHTA and CDR2 is FQGNSA in the germline V gene. Trimming took 5 bases from V and 2 from J, leaving 10 bases between them. The CDR3 DNA follows: TGTGCCAGCAGCCAATGGAGCGGCAATCAGCCCCAGCATTTT. Encoded protein: CASSQWSGNQPQHF. The full variable domain, with the rest looked up from reference TRBV7-2 and TRBJ1-5, is GAGVSQSPSNKVTEKGKDVELRCDPISGHTALYWYRQSLGQGLEFLIYFQGNSAPDKSGLPSDRFSAERTGGSVSTLTIQRTQQEDSAVYLCASSQWSGNQPQHFGDGTRLSIL.

This chain joins TRBV7-9 and TRBJ2-2; 10 nucleotides line up with TRBD1. V lost 5 bases, J lost 6 bases, and 6 bases stayed unmatched. Per germline, CDR1 SEHNR and CDR2 FQNEAQ (reference sequence). The CDR3 spans 15 residues. The CDR3 region is CASSLGTGVSGELFF. The CDR3 DNA is TGTGCCAGCAGCCTTGGGACAGGGGTCTCCGGGGAGCTGTTTTTT. Supplemented by reference TRBV7-9 and TRBJ2-2, the full variable domain reads DTGVSQNPRHKITKRGQNVTFRCDPISEHNRLYWYRQTLGQGPEFLTYFQNEAQLEKSRLLSDRFSAERPKGSFSTLEIQRTEQGDSAMYLCASSLGTGVSGELFFGEGSRLTVL.

The gene calls are TRBV7-9 and TRBJ2-3; 9 positions agree with TRBD1. The CDR3 extends over 18 amino acids. V dropped 1 base and J dropped 0; count of bases not matched to a gene: 8. Germline CDR1 is SEHNR and CDR2 is FQNEAQ (reference sequence). The CDR3 protein is CASSLVRGDRASTDTQYF. Here the CDR3 DNA reads TGTGCCAGCAGCTTAGTGAGGGGGGACAGGGCAAGCACAGATACGCAGTATTTT.